This T cell receptor (beta chain) was recovered during a study of cytomegalovirus exposure and HLA in healthy donors. Germline lookup yields CDR1 SGHTA and CDR2 FQGNSA. This CDR3 spans 15 amino acids. Between the trimmed V and J ends, which lost 2 bases and 9 bases, there was a span of 14 bases. On this clone itself: Its antigen is undetermined.

Healthy donors of bone marrow made up the group. The PCR employed 60 Vbeta primers together with 13 Jbeta primers. The repertoire was sequenced with immunoSEQ multiplex PCR; TCRdb's copy has only in-frame clones and lacks some. This table has around 120,000 clones, 70% to 80% appearing once. Study conclusions and caveats: There were several of the most significant clusters that appeared linked to common viral pathogens in a later analysis. Presence/absence analyses treated sequencing depth as roughly uniform across donors. Researchers left out some V segments, among them TRBV6-2 and TRBV6-3, as indistinguishable.

The genes are TRBV7-2 and TRBJ1-6; possibly TRBD1 for D (5 bases). This TCR was recovered from a woman aged 40 to 49 in good health and CMV-seropositive. The specimen was PBMCs. Written as DNA, the CDR3 is TGTGCCAGCAGCTTACGGGAAGGAGGGACTTCACCCCTCCACTTT. Its protein is CASSLREGGTSPLHF.